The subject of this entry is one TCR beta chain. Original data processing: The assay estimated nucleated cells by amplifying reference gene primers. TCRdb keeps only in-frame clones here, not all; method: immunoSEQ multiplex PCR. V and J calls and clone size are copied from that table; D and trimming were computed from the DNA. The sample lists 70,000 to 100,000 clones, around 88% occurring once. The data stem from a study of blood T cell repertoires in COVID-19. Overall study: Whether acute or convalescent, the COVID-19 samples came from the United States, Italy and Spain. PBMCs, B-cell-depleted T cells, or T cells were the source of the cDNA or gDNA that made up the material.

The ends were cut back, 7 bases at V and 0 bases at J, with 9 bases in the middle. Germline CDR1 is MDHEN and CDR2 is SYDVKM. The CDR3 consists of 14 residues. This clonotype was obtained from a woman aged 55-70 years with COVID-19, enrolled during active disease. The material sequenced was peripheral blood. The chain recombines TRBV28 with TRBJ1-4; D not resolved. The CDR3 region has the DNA TGTGCCAGCATCCCTACTGCAACTAATGAAAAACTGTTTTTT. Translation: CASIPTATNEKLFF. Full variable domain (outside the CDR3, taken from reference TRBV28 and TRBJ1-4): DVKVTQSSRYLVKRTGEKVFLECVQDMDHENMFWYRQDPGLGLRLIYFSYDVKMKEKGDIPEGYSVSREKKERFSLILESASTNQTSMYLCASIPTATNEKLFFGSGTQLSVL.